This entry lists 9 T cell receptor beta chains sequenced from one sample in a study of blood T cell repertoires in COVID-19. Here immunoSEQ multiplex PCR was the method, and the copy in TCRdb shows in-frame clones only, minus some. Of 150,000 to 200,000 clones listed, 65% to 85% are singletons. Material: PBMCs or T cells enriched from blood (not recorded which). The receptors stem from a woman younger than 45 who had been exposed to COVID-19.

The J gene is TRBJ2-7, the V gene TRBV6-5; 10 nucleotides align to TRBD1. The V gene end was trimmed by 2 bases and the J gene end by 2 bases; junction bases not matched to a gene: 6. CDR3 length: 16 residues. The germline gives CDR1 MNHEY, CDR2 SVGAGI. The chain's CDR3 is CASSYPGTGAPYEQYF. The CDR3 DNA reads as TGTGCCAGCAGTTACCCCGGGACAGGGGCCCCCTACGAGCAGTACTTC.

V usage is TRBV7-9 and J usage is TRBJ2-7; tentatively, D is TRBD2 (6 bases). Between the trimmed V and J ends, which lost 1 base and 0 bases, there was a span of 22 bases. The CDR3 extends over 19 amino acids. In germline, CDR1 is SEHNR, CDR2 FQNEAQ (reference sequence). CDR3 sequence (DNA): TGTGCCAGCAGCTTAGTCGGGTCCTCGGAGGGTTTTGACTCCTACGAGCAGTACTTC. Translation gives CASSLVGSSEGFDSYEQYF.

This clone occurred a few times. The chain links TRBV18 to TRBJ2-2; a possible D gene is TRBD2 (6 bases). Germline assignment: CDR1 KGHSH and CDR2 LQKENI. V was trimmed by 3 bases and J by 0 bases, leaving 14 bases between them. This CDR3 spans 17 amino acids. The CDR3 protein is CASSPERVLANTGELFF. Written as DNA, the CDR3 is TGTGCCAGCTCACCCGAGCGGGTCCTCGCGAACACCGGGGAGCTGTTTTTT.

The chain employs TRBV4-2 and TRBJ2-3, with 10 bases matching TRBD2. The CDR3 is 17 amino acids. Germline lookup yields CDR1 LGHNA and CDR2 YNFKEQ. V was pared by 2 bases and J by 2 bases, with 7 bases of the junction left unmatched. This CDR3 reads CASSQPGLAESTDTQYF. The CDR3 region has the DNA TGTGCCAGCAGCCAACCTGGACTAGCGGAATCCACAGATACGCAGTATTTT.

The chain joins TRBV7-9 to TRBJ1-1; 8 bases match TRBD1. V was pared by 1 base and J by 5 bases, with 3 bases of the junction left unmatched. The CDR3 contains 14 residues. Germline CDR1 reads SEHNR; CDR2 reads FQNEAQ (reference sequence). The CDR3 spells CASSLGQGATEAFF. The CDR3 bases are TGTGCCAGCAGCTTAGGGCAGGGGGCAACTGAAGCTTTCTTT.

The V gene is TRBV12-3 or TRBV12-4, the J gene TRBJ1-4; 8 bases fit TRBD1. The CDR3 has 13 residues. V shed 6 bases, J shed 6 bases, and the junction held 3 bases outside the gene matches. CDR3 residues: CASRTGDYEKLFF. The CDR3 region has the DNA TGTGCCAGCAGGACAGGGGATTATGAAAAACTGTTTTTT.

The V gene is TRBV5-4, the J gene TRBJ1-2, with a tentative D call TRBD1 (5 bases). The CDR3 is made up of 14 amino acids. Germline CDR1 SGHNT, CDR2 YYREEE (reference sequence). V gave up 2 bases and J gave up 2 bases, with 10 bases separating them. The CDR3 DNA follows: TGTGCCAGCAGCTTCGGCAGGGAAAACTATGGCTACACCTTC. It translates to CASSFGRENYGYTF. Variable domain in full (rest from reference TRBV5-4 and TRBJ1-2): ETGVTQSPTHLIKTRGQQVTLRCSSQSGHNTVSWYQQALGQGPQFIFQYYREEENGRGNFPPRFSGLQFPNYSSELNVNALELDDSALYLCASSFGRENYGYTFGSGTRLTVV.

The chain combines TRBV5-4 with TRBJ2-7, with TRBD2 identical over 7 bases. CDR3 length: 15 amino acids. V trimming: 1 base; J trimming: 1 base; junction bases outside the gene matches: 5. Germline V CDR1 and CDR2: SGHNT, YYREEE (reference sequence). The CDR3 bases are TGTGCCAGCAGCTTGAACCCTAGCGGTTCCTACGAGCAGTACTTC. It translates to CASSLNPSGSYEQYF.

This chain joins TRBV7-2 and TRBJ1-3, with 8 nucleotides matching TRBD1. The CDR3 is made up of 14 amino acids. Germline lookup yields CDR1 SGHTA and CDR2 FQGNSA. The trim removed 5 bases at V and 4 bases at J, leaving 4 bases unmatched. CDR3 protein: CASSNQGAGNTIYF. In DNA form, the CDR3 reads TGTGCCAGCAGCAATCAGGGGGCCGGAAACACCATATATTTT.